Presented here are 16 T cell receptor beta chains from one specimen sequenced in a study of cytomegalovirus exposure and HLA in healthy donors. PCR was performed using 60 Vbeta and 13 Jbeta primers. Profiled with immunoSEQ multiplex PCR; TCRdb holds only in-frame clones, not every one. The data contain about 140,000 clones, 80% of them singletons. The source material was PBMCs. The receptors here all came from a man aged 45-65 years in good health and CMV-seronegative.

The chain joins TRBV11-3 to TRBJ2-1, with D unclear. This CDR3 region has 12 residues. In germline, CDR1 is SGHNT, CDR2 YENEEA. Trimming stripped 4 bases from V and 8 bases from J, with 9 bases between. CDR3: CASSSLGYEQFF. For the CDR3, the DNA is TGTGCCAGCAGCTCGCTCGGGTATGAGCAGTTCTTC.

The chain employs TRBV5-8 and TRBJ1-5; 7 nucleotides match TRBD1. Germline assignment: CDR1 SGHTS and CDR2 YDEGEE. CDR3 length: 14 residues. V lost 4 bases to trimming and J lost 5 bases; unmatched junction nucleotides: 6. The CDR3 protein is CASSATGNDQPQHF. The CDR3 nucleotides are TGTGCCAGCAGCGCGACAGGGAACGATCAGCCCCAGCATTTT. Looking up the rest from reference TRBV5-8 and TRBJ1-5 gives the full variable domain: EAGVTQSPTHLIKTRGQQATLRCSPISGHTSVYWYQQALGLGLQFLLWYDEGEERNRGNFPPRFSGRQFPNYSSELNVNALELEDSALYLCASSATGNDQPQHFGDGTRLSIL.

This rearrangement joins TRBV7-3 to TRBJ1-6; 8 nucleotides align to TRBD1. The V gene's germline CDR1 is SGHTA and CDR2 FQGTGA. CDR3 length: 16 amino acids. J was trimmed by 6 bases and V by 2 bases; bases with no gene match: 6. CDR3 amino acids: CASSLRLTGVNSPLHF. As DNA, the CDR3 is TGTGCCAGCAGCTTACGGTTGACAGGGGTTAATTCACCCCTCCACTTT.

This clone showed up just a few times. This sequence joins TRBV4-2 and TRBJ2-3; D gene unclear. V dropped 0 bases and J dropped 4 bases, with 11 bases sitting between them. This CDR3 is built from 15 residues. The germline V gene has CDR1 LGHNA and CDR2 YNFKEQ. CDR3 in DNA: TGTGCCAGCAGCCAAGATCGTTACTCGGCAGATACGCAGTATTTT. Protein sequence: CASSQDRYSADTQYF.

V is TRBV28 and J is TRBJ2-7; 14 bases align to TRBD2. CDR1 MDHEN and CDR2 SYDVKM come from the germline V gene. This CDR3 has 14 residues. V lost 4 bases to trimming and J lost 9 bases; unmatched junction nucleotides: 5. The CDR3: CASSSPGLAGAQYF. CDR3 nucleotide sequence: TGTGCCAGCAGTTCCCCGGGACTAGCGGGGGCGCAGTACTTC.

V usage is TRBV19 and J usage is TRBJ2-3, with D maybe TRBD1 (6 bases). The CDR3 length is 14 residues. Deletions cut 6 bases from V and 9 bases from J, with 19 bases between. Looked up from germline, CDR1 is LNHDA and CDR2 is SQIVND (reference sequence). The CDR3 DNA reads TGTGCCAGTAGCATCCGAGGGACAATTGACACGCAGTATTTT. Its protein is CASSIRGTIDTQYF.

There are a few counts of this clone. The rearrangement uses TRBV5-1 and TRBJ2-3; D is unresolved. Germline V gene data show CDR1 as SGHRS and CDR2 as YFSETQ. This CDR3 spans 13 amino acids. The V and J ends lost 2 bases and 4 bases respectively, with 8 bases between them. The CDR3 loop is CASSLQTPDTQYF. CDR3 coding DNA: TGCGCCAGCAGCTTACAGACCCCAGATACGCAGTATTTT.

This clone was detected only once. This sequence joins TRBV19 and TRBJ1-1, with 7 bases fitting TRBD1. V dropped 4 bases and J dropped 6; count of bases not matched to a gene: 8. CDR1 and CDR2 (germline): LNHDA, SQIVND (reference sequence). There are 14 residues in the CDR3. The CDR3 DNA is TGTGCCAGTAGTAAAAGGCAGGGGGACGCTGAAGCTTTCTTT. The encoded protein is CASSKRQGDAEAFF. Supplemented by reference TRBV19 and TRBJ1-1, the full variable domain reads DGGITQSPKYLFRKEGQNVTLSCEQNLNHDAMYWYRQDPGQGLRLIYYSQIVNDFQKGDIAEGYSVSREKKESFPLTVTSAQKNPTAFYLCASSKRQGDAEAFFGQGTRLTVV.

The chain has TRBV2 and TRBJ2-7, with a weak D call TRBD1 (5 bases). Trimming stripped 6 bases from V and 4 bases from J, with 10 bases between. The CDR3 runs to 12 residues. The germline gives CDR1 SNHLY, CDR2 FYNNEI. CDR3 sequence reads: CASSVDIYEQYF. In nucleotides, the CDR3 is TGTGCCAGCAGCGTGGACATTTACGAGCAGTACTTC.

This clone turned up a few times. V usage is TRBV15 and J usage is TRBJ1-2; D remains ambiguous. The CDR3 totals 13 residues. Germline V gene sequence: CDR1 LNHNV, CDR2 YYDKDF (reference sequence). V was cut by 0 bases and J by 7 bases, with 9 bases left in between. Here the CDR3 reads CATSRDSGSGYTF. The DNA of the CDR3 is TGTGCCACCAGCAGAGATTCCGGGTCTGGCTACACCTTC.

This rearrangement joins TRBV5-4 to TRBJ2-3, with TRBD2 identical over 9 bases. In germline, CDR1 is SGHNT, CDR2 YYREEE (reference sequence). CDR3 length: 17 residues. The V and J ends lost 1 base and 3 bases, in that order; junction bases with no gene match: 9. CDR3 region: CASSLSIAGAHTDTQYF. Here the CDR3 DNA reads TGTGCCAGCAGCTTGTCCATAGCGGGGGCCCATACAGATACGCAGTATTTT. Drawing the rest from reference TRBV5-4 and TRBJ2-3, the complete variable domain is ETGVTQSPTHLIKTRGQQVTLRCSSQSGHNTVSWYQQALGQGPQFIFQYYREEENGRGNFPPRFSGLQFPNYSSELNVNALELDDSALYLCASSLSIAGAHTDTQYFGPGTRLTVL.

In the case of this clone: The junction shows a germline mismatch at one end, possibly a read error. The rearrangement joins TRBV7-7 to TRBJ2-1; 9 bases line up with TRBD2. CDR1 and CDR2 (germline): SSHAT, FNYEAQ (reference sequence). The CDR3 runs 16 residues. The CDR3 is CASSLLVAGAYNEQFF. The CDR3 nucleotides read TGTGCTAGCAGCTTATTGGTAGCGGGAGCCTACAATGAGCAGTTCTTC. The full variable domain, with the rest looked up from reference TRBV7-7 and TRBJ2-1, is GAGVSQSPRYKVTKRGQDVTLRCDPISSHATLYWYQQALGQGPEFLTYFNYEAQPDKSGLPSDRFSAERPEGSISTLTIQRTEQRDSAMYRCASSLLVAGAYNEQFFGPGTRLTVL.

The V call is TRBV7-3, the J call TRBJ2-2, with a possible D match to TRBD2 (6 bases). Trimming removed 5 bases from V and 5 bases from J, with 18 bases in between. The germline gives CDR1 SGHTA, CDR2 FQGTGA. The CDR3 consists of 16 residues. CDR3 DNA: TGTGCCAGCAGCCGTCTGGCGGGAACGGTTACCGGGGAGCTGTTTTTT. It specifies CASSRLAGTVTGELFF.

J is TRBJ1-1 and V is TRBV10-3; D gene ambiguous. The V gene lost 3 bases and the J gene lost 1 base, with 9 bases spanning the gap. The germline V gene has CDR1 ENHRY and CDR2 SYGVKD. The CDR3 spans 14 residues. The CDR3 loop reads CAISEGEWNTEAFF. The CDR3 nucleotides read TGTGCCATCAGTGAAGGAGAGTGGAACACTGAAGCTTTCTTT.

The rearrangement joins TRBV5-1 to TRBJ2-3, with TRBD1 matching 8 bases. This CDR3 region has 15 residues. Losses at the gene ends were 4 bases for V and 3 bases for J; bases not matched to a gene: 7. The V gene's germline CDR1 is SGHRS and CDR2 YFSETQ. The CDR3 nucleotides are TGCGCCAGCAGCGTAGACAGGGGTGATACAGATACGCAGTATTTT. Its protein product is CASSVDRGDTDTQYF.

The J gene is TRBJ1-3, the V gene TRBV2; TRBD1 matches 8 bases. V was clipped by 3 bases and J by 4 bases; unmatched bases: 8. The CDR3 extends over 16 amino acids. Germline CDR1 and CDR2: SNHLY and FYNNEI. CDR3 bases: TGTGCCAGCAGTGAGAGCAGACAGGGGCCGGGAAACACCATATATTTT. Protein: CASSESRQGPGNTIYF.